Each of the 27 T cell receptor beta chains below was sequenced from the same sample in a study of shared clonotypes between healthy human individuals. Using immunoSEQ multiplex PCR, the repertoire was profiled, and TCRdb retains in-frame clones only, with some absent. The sample has 2 million to 3 million clones, around 94% seen once. Material: naive CD4+ T cells sorted from blood. Specified subset: CD45RA+ positively selected. Receptors originate from a man younger than 30 in good health.

CDR3 sequence: CASSLDLYTQYF. In DNA, the CDR3 is TGTGCCAGCAGTTTGGACTTATATACGCAGTATTTT. The gene calls are TRBV2 and TRBJ2-3; a possible D gene is TRBD2 (5 bases). This CDR3 contains 12 residues. Trimming stripped 5 bases from V and 7 bases from J, with 10 bases between. Germline V gives CDR1 SNHLY, CDR2 FYNNEI.

The rearrangement links TRBV10-3 to TRBJ2-7, with D maybe TRBD2 (5 bases). Germline-derived CDR1 and CDR2 are ENHRY and SYGVKD. Trimming removed 0 bases from V and 3 bases from J, with 6 bases in between. The length of the CDR3 is 13 residues. Written as DNA, the CDR3 is TGTGCCATCAGTGAGTCCGAGGGCTACGAGCAGTACTTC. Translated: CAISESEGYEQYF.

This clone appeared once. The chain has TRBV6-6 and TRBJ1-1; D is possibly TRBD1 (6 bases). V was trimmed by 0 bases and J by 5 bases, leaving 10 bases between them. The CDR3 totals 14 residues. CDR1 is MNHNY and CDR2 is SVGAGI in the germline V gene (reference sequence). This CDR3 is CASSYSGGWTEAFF. DNA for the CDR3: TGTGCCAGCAGTTACTCGGGGGGCTGGACTGAAGCTTTCTTT.

The rearrangement links TRBV10-3 to TRBJ1-1, with D unclear. This CDR3 comprises 13 residues. V dropped 3 bases and J dropped 4 bases, with 9 bases sitting between them. Germline loops: CDR1 ENHRY, CDR2 SYGVKD. Here the CDR3 DNA reads TGTGCCATCAGTGACCCCGACATCACTGAAGCTTTCTTT. This translates into CAISDPDITEAFF.

The CDR3 reads CASSGGQGYNQPQHF. CDR3 bases: TGTGCCAGCAGTGGGGGACAGGGATACAATCAGCCCCAGCATTTT. V is TRBV6-6 and J is TRBJ1-5; 9 bases are a match to TRBD1. Germline assignment: CDR1 MNHNY and CDR2 SVGAGI (reference sequence). The CDR3 length is 15 residues. The trim removed 5 bases at V and 3 bases at J, leaving 5 bases unmatched.

V usage is TRBV30 and J usage is TRBJ1-3; no clear D gene. Germline CDR1 and CDR2: GTSNPN and SVGIG (reference sequence). The V end was cut by 2 bases, the J end by 0 bases, with 8 bases between. This CDR3 is 14 amino acids long. CDR3 region: CAWSWSYSGNTIYF. For the CDR3, the DNA is TGTGCCTGGAGTTGGAGTTACTCTGGAAACACCATATATTTT.

The genes are TRBV7-9 and TRBJ1-1; D unresolved. This CDR3 comprises 13 residues. V lost 1 base and J 5 bases, leaving 8 bases between the germline ends. Germline V gene sequence: CDR1 SEHNR, CDR2 FQNEAQ (reference sequence). This CDR3 is CASSLGPETEAFF. The CDR3 DNA reads as TGTGCCAGCAGCTTAGGACCAGAGACTGAAGCTTTCTTT.

The gene calls are TRBV19 and TRBJ2-2, with D uncertain. V was trimmed by 6 bases and J by 6 bases, leaving 11 bases between them. The CDR3 runs 13 residues. CDR1 LNHDA and CDR2 SQIVND come from the germline V gene (reference sequence). DNA for the CDR3: TGTGCCAGTAGGCCCTCTCACGCCGGGGAGCTGTTTTTT. Protein product: CASRPSHAGELFF.

The chain combines TRBV5-6 with TRBJ2-1; 10 bases line up with TRBD2. This CDR3 region has 17 residues. Germline V gives CDR1 SGHDT, CDR2 YYEEEE. V was clipped by 0 bases and J by 0 bases; unmatched bases: 3. The CDR3 loop reads CASSLEGLAYSYNEQFF. Here the CDR3 DNA reads TGTGCCAGCAGCTTGGAGGGACTAGCGTACTCCTACAATGAGCAGTTCTTC. Filled out from reference TRBV5-6 and TRBJ2-1, the complete variable domain reads DAGVTQSPTHLIKTRGQQVTLRCSPKSGHDTVSWYQQALGQGPQFIFQYYEEEERQRGNFPDRFSGHQFPNYSSELNVNALLLGDSALYLCASSLEGLAYSYNEQFFGPGTRLTVL.

This sequence joins TRBV7-2 and TRBJ2-3; TRBD2 agrees at 12 bases. The junction had 6 bases not matched to a gene; V was cut back by 5 bases and J by 0 bases. Germline lookup yields CDR1 SGHTA and CDR2 FQGNSA. This CDR3 is 17 amino acids long. CDR3 sequence reads: CASSRYGTSGSTDTQYF. DNA for the CDR3: TGTGCCAGCAGCCGTTACGGGACTAGCGGGAGCACAGATACGCAGTATTTT.

CDR3: CSARTGAEDSPLHF. The CDR3 DNA is TGCAGCGCCAGGACAGGGGCGGAGGATTCACCCCTCCACTTT. This chain joins TRBV29-1 and TRBJ1-6, with 9 bases aligning to TRBD1. CDR1 and CDR2 (germline): SQVTM, ANQGSEA. CDR3 size: 14 residues. The V segment lost 7 bases and the J segment 8 bases; nucleotides outside the gene matches: 9. Based on the CDR3 plus reference TRBV29-1 and TRBJ1-6, the full variable domain is SAVISQKPSRDICQRGTSLTIQCQVDSQVTMMFWYRQQPGQSLTLIATANQGSEATYESGFVIDKFPISRPNLTFSTLTVSNMSPEDSSIYLCSARTGAEDSPLHFGNGTRLTVT.

This chain connects TRBV5-6 to TRBJ2-2, with TRBD2 matching 7 bases. V trimming: 7 bases; J trimming: 2 bases; junction bases outside the gene matches: 14. CDR3 length: 17 amino acids. Germline V gene lookup returns CDR1 SGHDT and CDR2 YYEEEE. CDR3 nucleotide sequence: TGTGCCAGCGCCCCGCCGCTGGGACTAAACAACACCGGGGAGCTGTTTTTT. It translates to CASAPPLGLNNTGELFF.

The chain uses TRBV18 and TRBJ2-5; TRBD2 matches at 8 bases. Unmatched junction bases numbered 8, after V lost 0 bases and J lost 5 bases. Germline V gene sequence: CDR1 KGHSH, CDR2 LQKENI. The CDR3 runs 16 residues. In nucleotides, the CDR3 is TGTGCCAGCTCACCACCTAGCGGGACGCCCCTTGAGACCCAGTACTTC. Amino acid sequence: CASSPPSGTPLETQYF.

The chain combines TRBV30 with TRBJ2-5; D possibly corresponds to TRBD2 (5 bases). Per germline, CDR1 GTSNPN and CDR2 SVGIG (reference sequence). The CDR3 runs to 13 residues. V lost 3 bases to trimming and J lost 8 bases, with 16 bases between them. The CDR3 DNA sequence: TGTGCCTGGAGGGACGGAGGAAAGAGAACCCAGTACTTC. The encoded protein is CAWRDGGKRTQYF.

The chain joins TRBV18 to TRBJ1-2; D may be TRBD1 (6 bases). This CDR3 contains 15 residues. Germline CDR1 KGHSH, CDR2 LQKENI. Trimming shortened V by 5 bases and J by 5 bases, and 18 bases separated the two germline ends. The CDR3 protein is CASSRDTTKGYGYTF. DNA of the CDR3: TGTGCCAGCTCAAGGGACACTACGAAAGGGTATGGCTACACCTTC.

The V and J genes are TRBV6-1 and TRBJ1-5; D ambiguous. V was clipped by 6 bases and J by 7 bases, with 10 bases between them. The CDR3 consists of 12 residues. Germline V gene sequence: CDR1 MNHNS, CDR2 SASEGT. The CDR3 here is CASSTTLQPQHF. The CDR3 region has the DNA TGTGCCAGCAGCACTACACTCCAGCCCCAGCATTTT.

This clone appeared a single time. The chain employs TRBV30 and TRBJ2-1; 8 bases align to TRBD2. The CDR3 is 14 residues long. With V trimmed by 4 bases and J by 7 bases, 9 bases remained unmatched. Germline V gene lookup returns CDR1 GTSNPN and CDR2 SVGIG (reference sequence). In DNA form, the CDR3 reads TGTGCCTGGACCCGGGGGGGCCGAGGGAATGAGCAGTTCTTC. Protein: CAWTRGGRGNEQFF.

This chain links TRBV19 with TRBJ2-3, with TRBD2 identical over 11 bases. The CDR3 is 13 residues long. V lost 9 bases and J lost 5; bases outside the gene matches: 4. CDR1 and CDR2 (germline): LNHDA, SQIVND (reference sequence). Here the CDR3 reads CASAGLAGDTQYF. The CDR3, as DNA: TGTGCCAGCGCCGGACTAGCGGGAGATACGCAGTATTTT.

To note about this clone: The same CDR3 also results from other DNA sequences found in this sample. The CDR3 region has the DNA TGTGCCAGCAGCTTGAAAGGGTTGGGAGAGACCCAGTACTTC. Amino acid sequence: CASSLKGLGETQYF. The chain links TRBV5-4 to TRBJ2-5; no reliable D call. This CDR3 comprises 14 residues. Germline V CDR1 and CDR2: SGHNT, YYREEE (reference sequence). With 1 base removed from V and 4 bases from J, the gap between germline ends came to 11 bases.

The V call is TRBV10-3, the J call TRBJ2-7; weak D call: TRBD1 (6 bases). Trimming removed 2 bases at V and 4 bases at J, with 12 bases between. This CDR3 is 14 amino acids long. Per germline, CDR1 ENHRY and CDR2 SYGVKD. CDR3 sequence (DNA): TGTGCCATCAGTGAGACAGGGTTTGATTACGAGCAGTACTTC. This encodes CAISETGFDYEQYF.

The V gene is TRBV7-2, the J gene TRBJ1-2, with 7 bases fitting TRBD1. The CDR3 spans 15 residues. Germline values: CDR1 SGHTA, CDR2 FQGNSA. The trim removed 5 bases at V and 7 bases at J, leaving 13 bases unmatched. The CDR3 DNA is TGTGCCAGCAGCATGACAGGGCCGATATCGGGTGGCTACACCTTC. Translating gives CASSMTGPISGGYTF.

The chain couples TRBV2 to TRBJ2-2; TRBD1 matches 11 bases. The trim removed 5 bases at V and 0 bases at J, leaving 5 bases unmatched. The V gene's germline CDR1 is SNHLY and CDR2 FYNNEI. This CDR3 has 17 amino acids. The CDR3: CASSWTGGQANTGELFF. CDR3 nucleotides: TGTGCCAGCAGTTGGACAGGGGGCCAGGCGAACACCGGGGAGCTGTTTTTT. Variable domain in full (rest from reference TRBV2 and TRBJ2-2): EPEVTQTPSHQVTQMGQEVILRCVPISNHLYFYWYRQILGQKVEFLVSFYNNEISEKSEIFDDQFSVERPDGSNFTLKIRSTKLEDSAMYFCASSWTGGQANTGELFFGEGSRLTVL.

On this clone itself: The same CDR3 also results from other DNA sequences found in this sample. This chain connects TRBV5-1 to TRBJ2-5; possible D gene TRBD2, 7 bases. The V end was cut by 0 bases, the J end by 5 bases, with 11 bases between. This CDR3 has 14 amino acids. Looked up from germline, CDR1 is SGHRS and CDR2 is YFSETQ. Here the CDR3 reads CASSLEGGKETQYF. The CDR3 region has the DNA TGCGCCAGCAGCTTGGAGGGGGGGAAGGAGACCCAGTACTTC.

The sample holds one count of this clone. This chain links TRBV5-6 with TRBJ2-5; D is possibly TRBD1 (6 bases). Near its end, the DNA agrees better with TRBJ2-7, so the J call may be wrong. Per the germline V gene, CDR1 is SGHDT and CDR2 is YYEEEE. The CDR3 consists of 15 residues. The CDR3 nucleotides are TGTGCCAGCAGCCGATACCCGGACAGCTCCTACGAGCAGTACTTC. It encodes CASSRYPDSSYEQYF.

The CDR3 sequence is CATSRDRAPYSIGYTF. CDR3 DNA: TGTGCCACCAGCAGAGATCGTGCGCCGTACTCCATTGGCTACACCTTC. The genes are TRBV15 and TRBJ1-2; D call uncertain. The CDR3 is made up of 16 amino acids. Trimming pared 0 bases from V and 7 bases from J, leaving 18 bases between. The germline V gene encodes CDR1 LNHNV and CDR2 YYDKDF (reference sequence).

The chain recombines TRBV5-6 with TRBJ1-1; no clear D gene. Germline values: CDR1 SGHDT, CDR2 YYEEEE. V was shortened by 0 bases and J by 7 bases, with 10 bases between the two germline ends. CDR3 size: 13 residues. The CDR3: CASSLVRAGEAFF. Here the CDR3 DNA reads TGTGCCAGCAGCTTGGTCCGTGCGGGTGAAGCTTTCTTT. The full variable domain, with the rest looked up from reference TRBV5-6 and TRBJ1-1, is DAGVTQSPTHLIKTRGQQVTLRCSPKSGHDTVSWYQQALGQGPQFIFQYYEEEERQRGNFPDRFSGHQFPNYSSELNVNALLLGDSALYLCASSLVRAGEAFFGQGTRLTVV.

The chain links TRBV10-3 to TRBJ2-1; 10 nucleotides match TRBD2. The CDR3 is 15 residues long. The V segment lost 3 bases and the J segment 4 bases; nucleotides outside the gene matches: 3. Germline CDR1 reads ENHRY; CDR2 reads SYGVKD. The CDR3 protein is CAISDALAGYNEQFF. The CDR3 nucleotides read TGTGCCATCAGTGACGCACTAGCGGGGTACAATGAGCAGTTCTTC.